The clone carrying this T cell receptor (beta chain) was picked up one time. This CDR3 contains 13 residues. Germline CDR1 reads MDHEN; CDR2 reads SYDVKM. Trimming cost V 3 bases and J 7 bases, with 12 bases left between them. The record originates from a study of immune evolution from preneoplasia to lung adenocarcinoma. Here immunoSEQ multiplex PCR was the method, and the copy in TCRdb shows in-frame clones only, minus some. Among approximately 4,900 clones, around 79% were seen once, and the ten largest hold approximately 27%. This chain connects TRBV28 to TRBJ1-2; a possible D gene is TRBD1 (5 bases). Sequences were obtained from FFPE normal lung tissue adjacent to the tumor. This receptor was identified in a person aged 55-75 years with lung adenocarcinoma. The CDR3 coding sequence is TGTGCCAGCAGTTTCGGGACGGTCTGTGGCTACACCTTC. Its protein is CASSFGTVCGYTF.